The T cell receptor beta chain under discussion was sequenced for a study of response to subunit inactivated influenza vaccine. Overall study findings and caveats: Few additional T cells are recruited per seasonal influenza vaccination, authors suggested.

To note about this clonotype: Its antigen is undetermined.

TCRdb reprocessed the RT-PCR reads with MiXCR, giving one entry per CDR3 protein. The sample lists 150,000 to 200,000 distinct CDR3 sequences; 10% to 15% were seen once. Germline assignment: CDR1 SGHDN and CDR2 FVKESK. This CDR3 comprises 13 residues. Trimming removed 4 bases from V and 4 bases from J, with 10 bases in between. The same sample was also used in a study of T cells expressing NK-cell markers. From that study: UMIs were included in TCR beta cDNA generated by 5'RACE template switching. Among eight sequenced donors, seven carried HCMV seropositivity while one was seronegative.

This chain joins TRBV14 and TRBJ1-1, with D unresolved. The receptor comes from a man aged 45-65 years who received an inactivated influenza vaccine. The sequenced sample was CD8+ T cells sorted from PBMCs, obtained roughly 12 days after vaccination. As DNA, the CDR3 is TGTGCCAGCAGCCTCCGGTGGGTCACTGAAGCTTTCTTT. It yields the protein CASSLRWVTEAFF.